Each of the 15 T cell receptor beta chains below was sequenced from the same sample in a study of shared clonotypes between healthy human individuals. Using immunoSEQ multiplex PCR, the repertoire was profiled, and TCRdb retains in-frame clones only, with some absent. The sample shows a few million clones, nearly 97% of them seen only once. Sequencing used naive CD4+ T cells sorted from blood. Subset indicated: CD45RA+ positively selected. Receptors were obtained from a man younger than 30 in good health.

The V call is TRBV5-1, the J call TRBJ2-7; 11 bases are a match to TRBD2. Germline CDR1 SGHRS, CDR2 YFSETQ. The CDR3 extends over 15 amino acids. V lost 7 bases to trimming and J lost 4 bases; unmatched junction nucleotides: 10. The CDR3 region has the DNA TGCGCCAGCGCAGGGGGCCGGACTAGCGGGTACGAGCAGTACTTC. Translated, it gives CASAGGRTSGYEQYF. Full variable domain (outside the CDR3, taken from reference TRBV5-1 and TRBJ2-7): KAGVTQTPRYLIKTRGQQVTLSCSPISGHRSVSWYQQTPGQGLQFLFEYFSETQRNKGNFPGRFSGRQFSNSRSEMNVSTLELGDSALYLCASAGGRTSGYEQYFGPGTRLTVT.

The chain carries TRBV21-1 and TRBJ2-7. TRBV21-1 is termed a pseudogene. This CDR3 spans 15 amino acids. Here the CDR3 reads CASSIPPGTAYEQYF. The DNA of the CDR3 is TGTGCCAGCAGCATTCCCCCCGGGACGGCCTACGAGCAGTACTTC.

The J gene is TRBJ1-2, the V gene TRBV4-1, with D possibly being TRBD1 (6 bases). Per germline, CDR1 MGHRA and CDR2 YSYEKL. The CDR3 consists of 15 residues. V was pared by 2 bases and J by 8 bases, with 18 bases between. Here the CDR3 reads CASSQPTGSYEGYTF. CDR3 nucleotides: TGCGCCAGCAGCCAACCGACAGGATCCTATGAGGGCTACACCTTC.

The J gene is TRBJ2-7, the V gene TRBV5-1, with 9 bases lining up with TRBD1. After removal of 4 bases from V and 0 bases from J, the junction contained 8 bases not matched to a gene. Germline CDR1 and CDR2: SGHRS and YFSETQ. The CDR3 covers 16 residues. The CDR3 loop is CASSQDPTGGSYEQYF. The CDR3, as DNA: TGCGCCAGCAGCCAGGATCCGACAGGGGGCTCCTACGAGCAGTACTTC.

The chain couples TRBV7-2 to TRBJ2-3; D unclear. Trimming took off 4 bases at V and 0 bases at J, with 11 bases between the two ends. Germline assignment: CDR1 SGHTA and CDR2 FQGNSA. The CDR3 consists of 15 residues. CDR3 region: CASSSFGPSTDTQYF. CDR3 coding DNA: TGTGCCAGCAGCTCCTTCGGCCCGAGCACAGATACGCAGTATTTT.

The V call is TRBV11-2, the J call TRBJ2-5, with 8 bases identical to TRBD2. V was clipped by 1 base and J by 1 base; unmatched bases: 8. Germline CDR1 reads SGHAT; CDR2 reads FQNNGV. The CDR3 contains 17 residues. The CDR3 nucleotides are TGTGCCAGCAGCTTAGCCGGGAATAGCGGGATCCAAGAGACCCAGTACTTC. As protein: CASSLAGNSGIQETQYF.

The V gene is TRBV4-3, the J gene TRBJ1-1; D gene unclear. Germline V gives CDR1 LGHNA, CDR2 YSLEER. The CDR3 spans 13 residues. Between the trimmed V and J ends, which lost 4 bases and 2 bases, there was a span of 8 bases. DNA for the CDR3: TGCGCCAGCAGCCGGGTCAGTAACACTGAAGCTTTCTTT. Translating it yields CASSRVSNTEAFF.

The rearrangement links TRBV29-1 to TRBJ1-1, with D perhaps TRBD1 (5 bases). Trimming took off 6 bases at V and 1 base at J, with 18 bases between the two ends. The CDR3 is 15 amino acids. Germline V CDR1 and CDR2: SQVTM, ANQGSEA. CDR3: CSVPDPLTANTEAFF. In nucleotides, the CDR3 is TGCAGCGTACCTGACCCCTTGACAGCGAACACTGAAGCTTTCTTT.

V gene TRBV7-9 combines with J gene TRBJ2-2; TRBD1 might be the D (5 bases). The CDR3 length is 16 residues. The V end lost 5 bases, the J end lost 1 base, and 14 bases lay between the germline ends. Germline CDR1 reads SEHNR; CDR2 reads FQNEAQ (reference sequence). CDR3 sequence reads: CASSLKEQGNTGELFF. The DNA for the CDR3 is TGTGCCAGCAGCCTAAAGGAGCAGGGGAACACCGGGGAGCTGTTTTTT.

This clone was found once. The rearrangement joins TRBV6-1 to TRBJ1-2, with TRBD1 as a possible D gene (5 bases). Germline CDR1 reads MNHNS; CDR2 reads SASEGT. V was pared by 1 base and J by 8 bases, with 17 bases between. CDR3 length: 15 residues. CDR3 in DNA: TGTGCCAGCAGTGAAGGAGGCCGGGGGGTGCTCGGCTACACCTTC. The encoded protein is CASSEGGRGVLGYTF.

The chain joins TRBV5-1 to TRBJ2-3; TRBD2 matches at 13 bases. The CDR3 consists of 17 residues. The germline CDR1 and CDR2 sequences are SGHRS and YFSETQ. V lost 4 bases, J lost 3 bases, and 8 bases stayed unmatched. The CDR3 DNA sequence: TGCGCCAGCAGCCCACGACCGGGACTAGCGGGGACAGATACGCAGTATTTT. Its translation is CASSPRPGLAGTDTQYF.

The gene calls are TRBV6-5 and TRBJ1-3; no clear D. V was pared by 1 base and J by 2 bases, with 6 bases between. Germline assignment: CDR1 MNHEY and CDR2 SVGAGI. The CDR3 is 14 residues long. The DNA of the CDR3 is TGTGCCAGCAGTTACTTGGGCGCTGGAAACACCATATATTTT. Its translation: CASSYLGAGNTIYF.

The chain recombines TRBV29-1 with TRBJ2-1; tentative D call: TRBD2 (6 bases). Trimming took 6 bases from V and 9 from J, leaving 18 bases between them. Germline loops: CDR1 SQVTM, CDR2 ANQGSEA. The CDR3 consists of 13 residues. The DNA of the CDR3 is TGCAGCGTGGAGGTTGGGGGGTCGGTTGAGCAGTTCTTC. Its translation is CSVEVGGSVEQFF.

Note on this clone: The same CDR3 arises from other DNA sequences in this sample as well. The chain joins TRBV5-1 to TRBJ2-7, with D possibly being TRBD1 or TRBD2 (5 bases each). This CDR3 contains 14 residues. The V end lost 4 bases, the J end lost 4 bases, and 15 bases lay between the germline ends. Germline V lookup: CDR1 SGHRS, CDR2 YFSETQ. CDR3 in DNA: TGCGCCAGCAGCCCCGGACAAGGGAGATACGAGCAGTACTTC. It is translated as CASSPGQGRYEQYF. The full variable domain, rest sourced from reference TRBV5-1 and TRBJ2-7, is KAGVTQTPRYLIKTRGQQVTLSCSPISGHRSVSWYQQTPGQGLQFLFEYFSETQRNKGNFPGRFSGRQFSNSRSEMNVSTLELGDSALYLCASSPGQGRYEQYFGPGTRLTVT.

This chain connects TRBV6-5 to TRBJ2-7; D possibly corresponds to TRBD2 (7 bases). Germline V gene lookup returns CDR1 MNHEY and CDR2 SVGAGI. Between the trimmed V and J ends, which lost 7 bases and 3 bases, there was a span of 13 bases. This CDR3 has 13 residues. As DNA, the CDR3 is TGTGCCAGCATTGGGGGAGGGGGCTACGAGCAGTACTTC. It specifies CASIGGGGYEQYF.